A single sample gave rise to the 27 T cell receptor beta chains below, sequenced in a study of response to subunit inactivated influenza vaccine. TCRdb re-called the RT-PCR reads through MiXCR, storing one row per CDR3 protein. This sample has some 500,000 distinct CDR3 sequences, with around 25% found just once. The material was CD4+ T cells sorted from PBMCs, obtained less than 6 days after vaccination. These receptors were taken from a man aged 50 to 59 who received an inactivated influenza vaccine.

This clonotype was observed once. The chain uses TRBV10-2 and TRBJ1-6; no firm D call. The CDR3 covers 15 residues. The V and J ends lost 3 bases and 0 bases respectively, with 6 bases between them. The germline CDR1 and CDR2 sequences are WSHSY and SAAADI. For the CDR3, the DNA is TGCGCCAGCAGTGAACTCAGCTCCTATAATTCACCCCTCCACTTT. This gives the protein CASSELSSYNSPLHF.

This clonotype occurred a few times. This chain's CDR3 is CASSSSTSGGTDTQYF. The CDR3 coding sequence is TGTGCCAGCAGTTCCTCGACTAGCGGGGGAACAGATACGCAGTATTTT. This chain connects TRBV27 to TRBJ2-3, with 12 bases that match TRBD2. The CDR3 has 16 amino acids. V shed 4 bases, J shed 3 bases, and the junction held 5 bases outside the gene matches. Germline assignment: CDR1 MNHEY and CDR2 SMNVEV (reference sequence).

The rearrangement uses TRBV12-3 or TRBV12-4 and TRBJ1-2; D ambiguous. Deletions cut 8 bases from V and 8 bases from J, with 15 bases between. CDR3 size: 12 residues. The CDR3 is CASGTESRGYTF. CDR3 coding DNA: TGTGCCAGCGGCACAGAGAGCCGCGGCTACACCTTC.

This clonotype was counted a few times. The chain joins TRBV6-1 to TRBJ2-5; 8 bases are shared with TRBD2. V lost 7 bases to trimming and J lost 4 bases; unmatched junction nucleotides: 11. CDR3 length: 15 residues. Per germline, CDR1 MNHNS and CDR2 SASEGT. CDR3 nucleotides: TGTGCCAGCAAAGACGGGAGGGCCATAGGAGAGACCCAGTACTTC. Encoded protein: CASKDGRAIGETQYF.

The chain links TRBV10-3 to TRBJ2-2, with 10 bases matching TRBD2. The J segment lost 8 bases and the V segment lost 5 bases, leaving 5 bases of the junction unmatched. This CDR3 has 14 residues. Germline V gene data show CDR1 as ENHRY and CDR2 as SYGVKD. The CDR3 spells CAISPTSGLGELFF. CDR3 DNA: TGTGCCATCAGTCCGACTAGCGGGTTGGGGGAGCTGTTTTTT.

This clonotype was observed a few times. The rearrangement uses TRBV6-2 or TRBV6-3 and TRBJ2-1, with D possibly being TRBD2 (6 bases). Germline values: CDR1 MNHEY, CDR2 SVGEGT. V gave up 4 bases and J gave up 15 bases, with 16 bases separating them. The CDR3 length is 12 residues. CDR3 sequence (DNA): TGTGCCAGCAGTTCCCCGTCGACTAGTTGGTTCTTC. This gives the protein CASSSPSTSWFF.

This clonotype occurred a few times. In nucleotides, the CDR3 is TGTGCCACCAGCAGCCCAGGGGAGGGAGCAAAGGATACGCAGTATTTT. It is translated as CATSSPGEGAKDTQYF. The chain is built from TRBV15 and TRBJ2-3; maybe TRBD2 (7 bases). The germline gives CDR1 LNHNV, CDR2 YYDKDF (reference sequence). CDR3 size: 16 residues. Trimming left V 3 bases short and J 6 bases short, with 19 bases between.

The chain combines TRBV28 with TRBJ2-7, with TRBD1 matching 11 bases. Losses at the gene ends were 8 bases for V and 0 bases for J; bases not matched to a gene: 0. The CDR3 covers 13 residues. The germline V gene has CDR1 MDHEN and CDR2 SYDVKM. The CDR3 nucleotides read TGTGCCAGCGGGACAGGGGGCTCCTACGAGCAGTACTTC. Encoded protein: CASGTGGSYEQYF.

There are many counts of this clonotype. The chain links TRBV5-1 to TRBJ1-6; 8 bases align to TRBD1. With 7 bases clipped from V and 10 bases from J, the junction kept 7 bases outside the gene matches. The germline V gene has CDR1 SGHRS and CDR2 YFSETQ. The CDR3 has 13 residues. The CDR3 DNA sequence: TGCGCCAGCCGTGAGACAGGGGAGTCACCCCTCCACTTT. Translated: CASRETGESPLHF.

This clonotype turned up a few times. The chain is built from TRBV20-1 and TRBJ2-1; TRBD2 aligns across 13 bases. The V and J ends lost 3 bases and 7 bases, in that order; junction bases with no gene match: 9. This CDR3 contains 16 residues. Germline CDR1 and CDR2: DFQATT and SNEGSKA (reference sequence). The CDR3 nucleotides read TGCAGTGCTAGGGGCTCCGGGACTAGCGGGACAAATGAGCAGTTCTTC. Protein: CSARGSGTSGTNEQFF.

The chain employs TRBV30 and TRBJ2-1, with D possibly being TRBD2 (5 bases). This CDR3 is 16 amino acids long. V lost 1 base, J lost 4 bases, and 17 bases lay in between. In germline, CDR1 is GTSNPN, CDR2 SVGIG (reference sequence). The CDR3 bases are TGTGCCTGGAGTGGTCGACTAAGAAACCCATACAATGAGCAGTTCTTC. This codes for CAWSGRLRNPYNEQFF.

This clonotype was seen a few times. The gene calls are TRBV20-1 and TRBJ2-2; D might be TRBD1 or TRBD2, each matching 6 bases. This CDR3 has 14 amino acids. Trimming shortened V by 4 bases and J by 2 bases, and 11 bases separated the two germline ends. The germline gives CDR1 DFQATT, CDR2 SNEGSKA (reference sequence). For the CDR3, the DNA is TGCAGTGCTATTACGGGGGCCAACACCGGGGAGCTGTTTTTT. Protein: CSAITGANTGELFF.

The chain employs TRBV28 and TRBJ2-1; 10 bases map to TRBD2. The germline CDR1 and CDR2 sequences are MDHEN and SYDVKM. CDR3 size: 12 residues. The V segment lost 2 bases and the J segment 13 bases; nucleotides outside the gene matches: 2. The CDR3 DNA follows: TGTGCCAGCAGTTTAAAGCGGGAGGGACAGTTCTTC. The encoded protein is CASSLKREGQFF.

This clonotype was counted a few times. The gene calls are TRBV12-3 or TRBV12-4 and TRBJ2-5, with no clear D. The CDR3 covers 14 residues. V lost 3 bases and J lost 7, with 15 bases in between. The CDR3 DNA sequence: TGTGCCAGCAGTTTGGGCCGAAGTTTGTGGACCCAGTACTTC. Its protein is CASSLGRSLWTQYF.

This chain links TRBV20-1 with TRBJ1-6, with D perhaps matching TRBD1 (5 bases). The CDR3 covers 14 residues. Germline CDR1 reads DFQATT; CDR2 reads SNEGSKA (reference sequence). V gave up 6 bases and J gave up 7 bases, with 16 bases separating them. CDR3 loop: CSAQWGTLNSPLHF. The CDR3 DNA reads TGCAGTGCCCAGTGGGGGACCTTAAATTCACCCCTCCACTTT.

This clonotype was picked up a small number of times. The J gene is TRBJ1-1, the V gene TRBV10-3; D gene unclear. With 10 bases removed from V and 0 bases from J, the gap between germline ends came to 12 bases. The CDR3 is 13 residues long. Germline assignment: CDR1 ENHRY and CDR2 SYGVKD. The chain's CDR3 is CATAVGLNTEAFF. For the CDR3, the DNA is TGTGCCACCGCTGTCGGATTGAACACTGAAGCTTTCTTT.

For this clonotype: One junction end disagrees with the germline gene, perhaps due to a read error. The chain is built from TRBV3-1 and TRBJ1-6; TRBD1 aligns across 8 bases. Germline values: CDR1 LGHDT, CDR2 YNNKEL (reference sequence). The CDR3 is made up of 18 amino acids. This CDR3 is CTSSLYLGQGLYHSPLHF. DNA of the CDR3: TGTACCAGCAGTTTATACCTTGGACAGGGTTTATATCATTCACCCCTCCACTTT.

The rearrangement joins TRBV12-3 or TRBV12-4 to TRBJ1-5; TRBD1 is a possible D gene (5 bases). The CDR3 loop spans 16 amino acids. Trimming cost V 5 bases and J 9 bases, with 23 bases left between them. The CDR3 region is CASSLQPVDSGGPQHF. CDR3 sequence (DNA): TGTGCCAGCAGTCTACAACCCGTCGACAGCGGGGGGCCCCAGCATTTT.

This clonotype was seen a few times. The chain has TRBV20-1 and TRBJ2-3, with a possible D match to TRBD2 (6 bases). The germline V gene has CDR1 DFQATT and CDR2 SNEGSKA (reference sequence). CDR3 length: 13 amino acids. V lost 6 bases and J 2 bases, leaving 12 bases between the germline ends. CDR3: CSALGGATDTQYF. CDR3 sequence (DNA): TGCAGTGCACTGGGCGGGGCCACAGATACGCAGTATTTT.

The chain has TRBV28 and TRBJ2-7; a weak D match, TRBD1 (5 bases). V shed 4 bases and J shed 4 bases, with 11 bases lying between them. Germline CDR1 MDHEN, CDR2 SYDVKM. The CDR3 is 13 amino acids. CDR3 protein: CASSSDSLYEQYF. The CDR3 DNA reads TGTGCCAGCAGTTCAGACAGTCTGTACGAGCAGTACTTC.

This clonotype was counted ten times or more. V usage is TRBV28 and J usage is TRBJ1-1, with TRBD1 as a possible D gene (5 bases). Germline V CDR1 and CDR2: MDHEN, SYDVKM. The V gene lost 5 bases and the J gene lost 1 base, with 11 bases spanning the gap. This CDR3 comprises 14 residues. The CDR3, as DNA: TGTGCCAGCAGTCCCCTTACAGGGAACACTGAAGCTTTCTTT. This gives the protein CASSPLTGNTEAFF.

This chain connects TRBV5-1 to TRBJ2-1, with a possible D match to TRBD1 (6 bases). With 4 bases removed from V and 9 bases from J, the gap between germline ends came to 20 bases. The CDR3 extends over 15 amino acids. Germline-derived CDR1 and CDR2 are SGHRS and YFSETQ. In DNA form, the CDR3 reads TGCGCCAGCAGCCTAAAACAGGGATCGTTGGGTGAGCAGTTCTTC. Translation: CASSLKQGSLGEQFF.

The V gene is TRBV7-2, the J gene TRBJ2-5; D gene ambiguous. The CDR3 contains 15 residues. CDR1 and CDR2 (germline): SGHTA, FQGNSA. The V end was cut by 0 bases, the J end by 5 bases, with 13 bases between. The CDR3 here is CASSLAVGTWETQYF. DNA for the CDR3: TGTGCCAGCAGCTTAGCCGTGGGTACGTGGGAGACCCAGTACTTC.

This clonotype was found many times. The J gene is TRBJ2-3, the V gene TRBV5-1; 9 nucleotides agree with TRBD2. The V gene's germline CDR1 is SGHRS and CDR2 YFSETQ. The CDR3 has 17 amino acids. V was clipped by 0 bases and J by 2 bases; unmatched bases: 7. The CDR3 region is CASSLAGAGGYTDTQYF. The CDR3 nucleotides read TGCGCCAGCAGCTTGGCCGGAGCGGGGGGCTACACAGATACGCAGTATTTT.

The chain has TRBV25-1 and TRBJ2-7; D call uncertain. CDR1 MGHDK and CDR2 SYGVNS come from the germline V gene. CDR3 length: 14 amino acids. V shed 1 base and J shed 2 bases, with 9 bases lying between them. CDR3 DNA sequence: TGTGCCAGCAGTGAATCCCCGGGTCCCTACGAGCAGTACTTC. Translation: CASSESPGPYEQYF.

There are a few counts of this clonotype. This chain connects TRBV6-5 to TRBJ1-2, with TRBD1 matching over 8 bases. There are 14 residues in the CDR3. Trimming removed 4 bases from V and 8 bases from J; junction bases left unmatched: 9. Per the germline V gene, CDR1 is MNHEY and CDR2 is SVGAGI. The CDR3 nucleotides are TGTGCCAGCAGTTCACAGGGGGAGTCGGCAGGCTACACCTTC. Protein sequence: CASSSQGESAGYTF.

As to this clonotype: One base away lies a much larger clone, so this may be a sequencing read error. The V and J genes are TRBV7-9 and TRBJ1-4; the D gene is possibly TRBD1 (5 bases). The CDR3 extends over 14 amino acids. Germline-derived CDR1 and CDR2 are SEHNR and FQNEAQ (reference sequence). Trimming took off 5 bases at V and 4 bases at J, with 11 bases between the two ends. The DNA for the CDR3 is TGTGCCAGCAGCCCGGGACTGGGTAATGAAAAACTGTTTTTT. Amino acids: CASSPGLGNEKLFF.